These 20 T cell receptor beta chains were all obtained from the same sample, sequenced in a study of T-cell memory formation after mild COVID-19. TCRdb re-analysed the 5' RACE reads in MiXCR, keeping a single row per CDR3 protein. The repertoire consists of roughly 47,000 distinct CDR3 sequences, with under 7.5% occurring once and the leading ten covering about 1.5%. Sequences were obtained from PBMCs or a T cell subset sorted from them (not recorded which). The receptors stem from a man aged 18 to 29 who had mild COVID-19 (a few samples of this study predate the infection). Cell type and time point are not known.

This chain joins TRBV30 and TRBJ1-6; no reliable D call. This CDR3 spans 15 amino acids. Germline loops: CDR1 GTSNPN, CDR2 SVGIG (reference sequence). Trimming removed 3 bases from V and 8 bases from J, with 17 bases in between. CDR3 residues: CAWSRFEGRDSPLHF. CDR3 in DNA: TGTGCCTGGAGCCGCTTCGAGGGTAGGGATTCACCCCTCCACTTT.

This clonotype was seen ten or more times. The chain links TRBV10-3 to TRBJ1-2; tentatively, D is TRBD1 (5 bases). Germline V gene sequence: CDR1 ENHRY, CDR2 SYGVKD. The CDR3 sequence is 13 residues long. Deletions cut 6 bases from V and 2 bases from J, with 10 bases between. The chain's CDR3 is CAIRGALNYGYTF. The DNA of the CDR3 is TGTGCCATCAGAGGGGCCCTGAACTATGGCTACACCTTC.

This clonotype was counted at least ten times. V usage is TRBV29-1 and J usage is TRBJ2-3; 9 nucleotides align to TRBD1. This CDR3 is 15 amino acids long. CDR1 is SQVTM, CDR2 ANQGSEA, per germline. V gave up 3 bases and J gave up 5 bases; unmatched junction bases: 9. CDR3 loop: CSVDADRGSEDTQYF. CDR3 coding DNA: TGCAGCGTTGATGCGGACAGGGGAAGTGAAGATACGCAGTATTTT.

This clonotype was seen a handful of times. The rearrangement links TRBV2 to TRBJ2-7, with no clear D. The length of the CDR3 is 12 residues. CDR1 and CDR2 (germline): SNHLY, FYNNEI. The V end was cut by 3 bases, the J end by 3 bases, with 6 bases between. The DNA for the CDR3 is TGTGCCAGCAGTGAGAACGGCTACGAGCAGTACGTC. It translates to CASSENGYEQYV.

This clonotype was seen only a few times. The rearrangement links TRBV5-1 to TRBJ2-1; the D is unclear. V was pared by 1 base and J by 0 bases, with 5 bases between. The CDR3 length is 14 residues. Germline V gene lookup returns CDR1 SGHRS and CDR2 YFSETQ. The CDR3: CASSLLNSYNEQFF. In DNA, the CDR3 is TGCGCCAGCAGCTTGCTGAACTCCTACAATGAGCAGTTCTTC.

This clonotype was picked up a small number of times. The CDR3 loop reads CAISQRIGYTF. CDR3 bases: TGTGCCATCAGTCAACGTATTGGCTACACCTTC. This chain connects TRBV10-3 to TRBJ1-2; no reliable D call. Germline V CDR1 and CDR2: ENHRY, SYGVKD. The CDR3 extends over 11 amino acids. V gave up 5 bases and J gave up 7 bases, with 8 bases separating them.

This chain uses TRBV12-3 or TRBV12-4 with TRBJ2-1; D gene unclear. Trimming took 3 bases from V and 6 from J, leaving 6 bases between them. This CDR3 contains 12 residues. The CDR3 loop is CASSFLVNEQFF. CDR3 sequence (DNA): TGTGCCAGCAGTTTCCTAGTCAATGAGCAGTTCTTC.

The V gene is TRBV11-2, the J gene TRBJ2-7; D may be TRBD1 or TRBD2 (5 bases each). The germline V and J ends were trimmed by 6 bases and 6 bases, with 21 bases remaining between them. There are 15 residues in the CDR3. Per the germline V gene, CDR1 is SGHAT and CDR2 is FQNNGV. The CDR3 protein is CASRNPGRLPFEQYF. CDR3 DNA sequence: TGTGCCAGCAGAAATCCGGGGCGACTCCCATTCGAGCAGTACTTC.

This clonotype was observed a few times. This rearrangement joins TRBV4-3 to TRBJ1-2, with 8 bases matching TRBD1. CDR1 is LGHNA, CDR2 YSLEER, per germline. This CDR3 is 13 amino acids long. V lost 3 bases and J lost 7; bases outside the gene matches: 4. The CDR3 spells CASSHLDRGGYTF. The CDR3 DNA reads as TGCGCCAGCAGCCACCTCGACAGGGGTGGCTACACCTTC.

The genes are TRBV15 and TRBJ2-4; D possibly matches TRBD1 or TRBD2 (6 bases each). This CDR3 has 17 residues. The V gene lost 0 bases and the J gene lost 8 bases, with 20 bases spanning the gap. The germline V gene encodes CDR1 LNHNV and CDR2 YYDKDF (reference sequence). This chain's CDR3 is CATSRDKLGHPGDIQYF. CDR3 DNA: TGTGCCACCAGCAGAGATAAGTTGGGACACCCGGGGGACATTCAGTACTTC.

There are many counts of this clonotype. The chain links TRBV5-1 to TRBJ2-7; D ambiguous. Per germline, CDR1 SGHRS and CDR2 YFSETQ. The CDR3 is 12 residues long. Trimming cost V 4 bases and J 5 bases, with 10 bases left between them. CDR3 in DNA: TGCGCCAGCAGCACCACGCAGAACGAGCAGTACGTC. Translated, it gives CASSTTQNEQYV.

This chain uses TRBV29-1 with TRBJ2-7; 7 bases agree with TRBD1. The CDR3 length is 13 residues. Germline V lookup: CDR1 SQVTM, CDR2 ANQGSEA. Unmatched junction bases numbered 6, after V lost 3 bases and J lost 4 bases. DNA for the CDR3: TGCAGCGTTGAGGGACAGAGTGATTACGAGCAGTACGTC. It yields the protein CSVEGQSDYEQYV.

In this sample, this clonotype turned up many times. This chain uses TRBV7-6 with TRBJ2-5; D possibly corresponds to TRBD2 (6 bases). CDR3 length equals 14 residues. V lost 5 bases to trimming and J lost 5 bases, with 15 bases between them. Germline CDR1 reads SGHVS; CDR2 reads FNYEAQ. DNA for the CDR3: TGTGCCAGCAGCAGACGGTCTGGGGGGGAGACCCAGTACTTC. It codes for CASSRRSGGETQYF.

This clonotype was recorded a few times. The chain joins TRBV28 to TRBJ2-2; 10 nucleotides match TRBD1. CDR1 MDHEN and CDR2 SYDVKM come from the germline V gene. The V segment lost 5 bases and the J segment 3 bases; nucleotides outside the gene matches: 6. The CDR3 covers 16 residues. The CDR3 DNA follows: TGTGCCAGCAGTCCGGGACAGGGGCTATACACCGGGGAGCTGTTTTTT. Translated, it gives CASSPGQGLYTGELFF.

A few counts support this clonotype. The chain recombines TRBV6-2 or TRBV6-3 with TRBJ2-7; TRBD2 is a possible D gene (5 bases). The CDR3 sequence is 12 residues long. Germline CDR1 and CDR2: MNHEY and SVGEGT. The V gene lost 8 bases and the J gene lost 3 bases, with 11 bases spanning the gap. Written as DNA, the CDR3 is TGTGCCAGCGCCGGGGATGTCTACGAGCAGTACTTC. Its protein is CASAGDVYEQYF.

At least ten counts were recorded for this clonotype. The V call is TRBV4-3, the J call TRBJ2-2, with D perhaps matching TRBD2 (5 bases). This CDR3 region has 14 residues. Germline assignment: CDR1 LGHNA and CDR2 YSLEER. V lost 0 bases and J 6 bases, leaving 8 bases between the germline ends. For the CDR3, the DNA is TGCGCCAGCAGCCAAGATGCCGGGGCCGGGGAGCTGTTTTTT. This codes for CASSQDAGAGELFF.

This clonotype was observed at least ten times. This chain connects TRBV7-2 to TRBJ2-2; maybe TRBD2 (7 bases). This CDR3 has 16 residues. The germline gives CDR1 SGHTA, CDR2 FQGNSA. V lost 5 bases and J lost 6, with 19 bases in between. In DNA form, the CDR3 reads TGTGCCAGCAGCCTCGCCCAAGGGGGGGCTCCCGGGGAGCTGTTTTTT. Its translation is CASSLAQGGAPGELFF.

This clonotype was counted many times. The J gene is TRBJ2-1, the V gene TRBV6-5; possibly TRBD1 or TRBD2 for D (6 bases each). In germline, CDR1 is MNHEY, CDR2 SVGAGI. This CDR3 spans 16 amino acids. V lost 7 bases and J lost 0, with 16 bases in between. Here the CDR3 reads CASNTGGGGSYNEQFF. The CDR3 DNA is TGTGCCAGCAATACCGGGGGCGGCGGCTCCTACAATGAGCAGTTCTTC.

This sequence joins TRBV5-1 and TRBJ2-7; 8 bases are shared with TRBD1. After removal of 4 bases from V and 5 bases from J, the junction contained 2 bases not matched to a gene. This CDR3 comprises 12 residues. Germline-derived CDR1 and CDR2 are SGHRS and YFSETQ. CDR3 DNA: TGCGCCAGCAGCCAGGACAGGGACGAGCAGTACTTC. Protein: CASSQDRDEQYF. Variable domain in full (rest from reference TRBV5-1 and TRBJ2-7): KAGVTQTPRYLIKTRGQQVTLSCSPISGHRSVSWYQQTPGQGLQFLFEYFSETQRNKGNFPGRFSGRQFSNSRSEMNVSTLELGDSALYLCASSQDRDEQYFGPGTRLTVT.

This clonotype was counted a few times. The rearrangement uses TRBV7-2 and TRBJ2-5, with D perhaps TRBD2 (5 bases). This CDR3 is built from 14 residues. Germline CDR1 is SGHTA and CDR2 is FQGNSA. Trimming took off 5 bases at V and 7 bases at J, with 17 bases between the two ends. Here the CDR3 reads CASSPQRLPGTQYF. The CDR3 nucleotides read TGTGCCAGCAGCCCCCAGCGGCTCCCTGGGACCCAGTACTTC.